This TCR beta chain was identified during a study of T cells in tuberculosis. Cells were sorted from thawed PBMC rested overnight and stained with GMM-loaded CD1B tetramer, viability dye and anti-CD3. CD1B tetramers were loaded with Rhodococcus equi-derived C32 glucose monomycolate. Germline V gene lookup returns CDR1 MDHEN and CDR2 SYDVKM. V was clipped by 5 bases and J by 3 bases; unmatched bases: 5. The CDR3 loop spans 15 amino acids. The sample holds one count of this clone. Method: immunoSEQ multiplex PCR; TCRdb's copy keeps in-frame clones and lacks some. The repertoire consists of approximately 88,000 clones, with approximately 91% occurring once and the leading ten covering under 2.5%.

Sequencing used CD1b-GMM tetramer-negative cells sorted from PBMCs. This receptor was taken from an adult woman with latent tuberculosis. The chain uses TRBV28 and TRBJ1-2; 11 bases are a match to TRBD1. CDR3 residues: CASSGQGARYYGYTF. The CDR3 DNA reads as TGTGCCAGCAGTGGACAGGGGGCGCGTTACTATGGCTACACCTTC.